Reported below is one T cell receptor (beta chain). Its specificity is unknown. This record belongs to a study of T cell responses to AZD1222 COVID-19 vaccine. Study as a whole: Second-dose intervals of approximately 4 or approximately 12 weeks were pooled. General study results and limits: Clonal diversity may have been underestimated in mostly white British donors. Increased Spike-specific TCR breadth and depth were observed after two AZD1222 doses.

Trimming pared 4 bases from V and 6 bases from J, leaving 14 bases between. The CDR3 sequence is 15 residues long. The V gene's germline CDR1 is SGHRS and CDR2 YFSETQ. Using immunoSEQ multiplex PCR, the repertoire was profiled, and TCRdb retains in-frame clones only, with some absent. Among approximately 110,000 clones listed, more than 75% were seen once. The input for sequencing was peripheral blood, taken on day 0 of AZD1222 vaccination. The V gene is TRBV5-1, the J gene TRBJ1-6; D is undetermined. The sequence was obtained from an adult in good health. The DNA for the CDR3 is TGCGCCAGCAGCCCCTCGGGGTCAAGTAATTCACCCCTCCACTTT. Protein: CASSPSGSSNSPLHF.